The rows below give T cell receptor beta chains drawn from one sample of a study of cytomegalovirus exposure and HLA in healthy donors. The repertoire was sequenced with immunoSEQ multiplex PCR; TCRdb's copy has only in-frame clones and lacks some. This repertoire shows about 210,000 clones, over 80% found once; its top ten account for about 6.4%. Sequencing was done on a sample of PBMCs. The receptors stem from a middle-aged man in good health and CMV-seropositive. Each CDR3 is given with its conserved first and last residue. The D gene is left open where the match is weak. Clone size appears in some rows only: once, few, many, or a class for an expanded clone.

size	V	D	J	DNA	CDR3
once	TRBV7-9	NA	TRBJ1-3	TGTGCCAGCAGCGACGGCGGGTCGTGGCCTGGAAACACCATATATTTT	CASSDGGSWPGNTIYF
NA	TRBV4-1	TRBD2	TRBJ2-5	TGCGCCAGCAGCCAGACTAGCGTTCAAGAGACCCAGTACTTC	CASSQTSVQETQYF
NA	TRBV7-9	TRBD2	TRBJ2-3	TGTGCCAGCAGCTTGAGCCGGGAGGGGGATACGCAGTATTTT	CASSLSREGDTQYF
NA	TRBV14	NA	TRBJ2-5	TGTGCCAGCAGCCAATCTCTCCTTACAGGACAAGAGACCCAGTACTTC	CASSQSLLTGQETQYF
once	TRBV15	NA	TRBJ2-1	TGTGCCACCTCTTGGGGGCGCAACAATGAGCAGTTCTTC	CATSWGRNNEQFF
NA	TRBV7-3	NA	TRBJ2-2	TGTGCCAGCAGCTTGGCAACTACCACCGGGGAGCTGTTTTTT	CASSLATTTGELFF
NA	TRBV6-5	TRBD1	TRBJ1-4	TGTGCCAGCAGCCCGACCGGGACAGGGTACGAAAAACTGTTTTTT	CASSPTGTGYEKLFF
NA	TRBV6-5	TRBD1	TRBJ2-1	TGTGCCAGCAGGGCCGGGACAGGGTCCTACAATGAGCAGTTCTTC	CASRAGTGSYNEQFF
NA	TRBV2	TRBD1	TRBJ2-5	TGTGCCAGCAGTGAAGTGACAGGGGGAGAGACCCAGTACTTC	CASSEVTGGETQYF
NA	TRBV27	TRBD1	TRBJ1-5	TGTGCCAGCAGTCTTACAGGGGCTGGATGGCCCCAGCATTTT	CASSLTGAGWPQHF
NA	TRBV27	NA	TRBJ2-2	TGTGCCAGCAGTTTATACGGAGCGAACACCGGGGAGCTGTTTTTT	CASSLYGANTGELFF
once	TRBV10-2	NA	TRBJ2-1	TGCGCCAGCAGTTATTACAATGAGCAGTTCTTC	CASSYYNEQFF
NA	TRBV5-8	NA	TRBJ2-6	TGTGCCAGCAGGAGCTCTGGGGCCAACGTCCTGACTTTC	CASRSSGANVLTF
NA	TRBV5-1	NA	TRBJ2-1	TGCGCCAGCAGCTCGCCCAGCGGCTACAATGAGCAGTTCTTC	CASSSPSGYNEQFF
NA	TRBV4-2	TRBD2	TRBJ2-6	TGTGCCAGCAGCCCCCCCAGACTAGCGGGACTTTCTGGGGCCAACGTCCTGACTTTC	CASSPPRLAGLSGANVLTF
NA	TRBV5-1	NA	TRBJ1-3	TGCGCCAGCAGCCTTCGGGACACTGGAAACACCATATATTTT	CASSLRDTGNTIYF
NA	TRBV6-5	NA	TRBJ2-1	TGTGCCAGCAGTTACAGCTCCCGCTCCTACAATGAGCAGTTCTTC	CASSYSSRSYNEQFF